Below, 14 T cell receptor beta chains from the same sample are listed, as sequenced in a study of T cell changes during pregnancy in multiple sclerosis. Clones were read by immunoSEQ multiplex PCR, and TCRdb kept only the in-frame ones, dropping some. The data contain tens of thousands of clones, approximately 90% of them singletons. The sequenced sample was CD4+ T cells from peripheral blood mononuclear cells, obtained in the first trimester of pregnancy. The receptors were sampled from a female donor with multiple sclerosis, enrolled in a pregnancy study.

The chain recombines TRBV19 with TRBJ1-1; 7 nucleotides match TRBD1. V was pared by 9 bases and J by 1 base, with 5 bases of the junction left unmatched. Germline V gene sequence: CDR1 LNHDA, CDR2 SQIVND (reference sequence). This CDR3 spans 13 amino acids. This CDR3 reads CASNRGRNTEAFF. In DNA, the CDR3 is TGTGCCAGCAACAGGGGCCGGAACACTGAAGCTTTCTTT.

The CDR3, as DNA: TGTGCCAGCAGCTTGGCAGGGCAGGCTAATAACTATGGCTACACCTTC. Its protein is CASSLAGQANNYGYTF. The chain couples TRBV5-5 to TRBJ1-2; D might be TRBD1 (5 bases). The CDR3 loop spans 16 amino acids. Trimming left V 0 bases short and J 1 base short, with 13 bases between. Per the germline V gene, CDR1 is SGHKS and CDR2 is YYEKEE (reference sequence).

In its sample, this clone was seen a few times. This sequence joins TRBV2 and TRBJ1-2; no clear D. The CDR3 runs to 13 residues. V was clipped by 6 bases and J by 4 bases, with 12 bases between them. The germline CDR1 and CDR2 sequences are SNHLY and FYNNEI. CDR3 residues: CASSLVTGYGYTF. The CDR3 DNA is TGTGCCAGCAGCCTCGTGACGGGCTATGGCTACACCTTC.

The chain carries TRBV7-6 and TRBJ2-3; tentatively, D is TRBD1 (6 bases). Germline values: CDR1 SGHVS, CDR2 FNYEAQ. V gave up 1 base and J gave up 6 bases, with 11 bases separating them. This CDR3 comprises 14 residues. The CDR3 protein is CASSLGSQGDTQYF. CDR3 DNA: TGTGCCAGCAGCTTAGGGAGCCAGGGGGATACGCAGTATTTT.

The J gene is TRBJ2-7, the V gene TRBV19; 15 positions agree with TRBD2. Germline assignment: CDR1 LNHDA and CDR2 SQIVND (reference sequence). The CDR3 has 15 residues. V was clipped by 5 bases and J by 5 bases; unmatched bases: 4. The CDR3 DNA reads TGTGCCAGTAGTCCCCGGACTAGCGGGAGGGACGAGCAGTACTTC. The encoded protein is CASSPRTSGRDEQYF.

The chain employs TRBV19 and TRBJ2-3; possibly TRBD2 for D (6 bases). The V end lost 7 bases, the J end lost 1 base, and 15 bases lay between the germline ends. Germline CDR1 is LNHDA and CDR2 is SQIVND (reference sequence). The CDR3 runs to 15 residues. DNA of the CDR3: TGTGCCAGTACCCTTAGCGGACTGGGCACAGATACGCAGTATTTT. Protein sequence: CASTLSGLGTDTQYF.

The chain is built from TRBV5-1 and TRBJ2-7; TRBD2 matches 13 bases. Per the germline V gene, CDR1 is SGHRS and CDR2 is YFSETQ. J gave up 3 bases and V 3 bases, and 15 bases lay outside the gene matches. This CDR3 is built from 19 residues. CDR3 sequence reads: CASSWSQLAGGARIYEQYF. The DNA for the CDR3 is TGCGCCAGCAGCTGGTCCCAACTAGCGGGAGGGGCTAGAATCTACGAGCAGTACTTC.

A single count supports this clone. V gene TRBV27 combines with J gene TRBJ2-3; TRBD2 matches 11 bases. This CDR3 has 20 residues. CDR1 is MNHEY and CDR2 is SMNVEV in the germline V gene (reference sequence). V was pared by 5 bases and J by 4 bases, with 20 bases of the junction left unmatched. The CDR3 protein is CASSTATRGLAGGLADTQYF. CDR3 coding DNA: TGTGCCAGCAGTACCGCAACTCGCGGCCTAGCGGGGGGCCTGGCAGATACGCAGTATTTT.

The CDR3 DNA is TGCGCCAGCAGTCAATCTGGAAGACAGGGTGCTCTGGACACTGAAGCTTTCTTT. Translating gives CASSQSGRQGALDTEAFF. The V and J genes are TRBV23-1 and TRBJ1-1; TRBD1 matches 7 bases. TRBV23-1 is treated as an ORF (open reading frame) with a function not yet certain. This CDR3 has 18 residues. Trimming removed 0 bases from V and 3 bases from J; junction bases left unmatched: 13.

The V call is TRBV25-1, the J call TRBJ1-5, with D hard to call. Germline V CDR1 and CDR2: MGHDK, SYGVNS. V was clipped by 5 bases and J by 9 bases, with 11 bases between them. The CDR3 totals 12 residues. The CDR3, as DNA: TGTGCCAGCAGTTTTACTAAAGGGCCCCAGCATTTT. It yields the protein CASSFTKGPQHF.

The CDR3 spells CASSLQGALGRNTIYF. In DNA, the CDR3 is TGTGCCAGCAGCCTCCAGGGGGCCCTTGGTCGAAACACCATATATTTT. The chain recombines TRBV14 with TRBJ1-3; TRBD1 matches at 8 bases. Germline CDR1 reads SGHDN; CDR2 reads FVKESK. With V trimmed by 4 bases and J by 5 bases, 10 bases remained unmatched. The CDR3 runs 16 residues.

This chain links TRBV4-1 with TRBJ2-7, with 8 bases fitting TRBD2. Germline CDR1 and CDR2: MGHRA and YSYEKL. The junction had 8 bases not matched to a gene; V was cut back by 0 bases and J by 1 base. This CDR3 is 17 amino acids long. The CDR3 reads CASSQDRGSGASYEQYF. The CDR3 nucleotides read TGCGCCAGCAGCCAAGATCGGGGTAGCGGGGCGTCCTACGAGCAGTACTTC.

This clone was seen just once. CDR3 in DNA: TGTGCCAGCAGCGTAGGCGACAGGGGAGGGAATCAGCCCCAGCATTTT. It encodes CASSVGDRGGNQPQHF. The chain combines TRBV9 with TRBJ1-5; 8 bases line up with TRBD1. Unmatched junction bases numbered 6, after V lost 0 bases and J lost 4 bases. In germline, CDR1 is SGDLS, CDR2 YYNGEE. The CDR3 is 16 residues long.

The chain has TRBV7-9 and TRBJ2-3, with TRBD2 as a possible D gene (5 bases). The CDR3 is 14 residues long. Trimming left V 5 bases short and J 0 bases short, with 9 bases between. Germline lookup yields CDR1 SEHNR and CDR2 FQNEAQ (reference sequence). The CDR3 is CASSTRTSTDTQYF. The CDR3 bases are TGTGCCAGCAGCACCCGGACTAGCACAGATACGCAGTATTTT.